This T cell receptor (beta chain) originates from a study of cytomegalovirus exposure and HLA in healthy donors. Findings and limits, study-wide: Cytomegalovirus association was listed for about 180 TCR beta chains. Diagnosis of cytomegalovirus status made by the classifier reportedly showed high specificity and sensitivity.

A multiplex PCR was run with 60 Vbeta primers and 13 Jbeta primers. Repertoires were generated with immunoSEQ multiplex PCR, while TCRdb's copy carries only in-frame clones and drops some. Recorded here are tens of thousands of clones; the top ten clones represent 8.1%. A word on this clone: What it binds is unknown.

Trimming took 4 bases from V and 5 from J, leaving 12 bases between them. Germline loops: CDR1 LGHNA, CDR2 YNFKEQ. The CDR3 spans 14 residues. The receptor was derived from a male donor in good health and CMV-seronegative. The chain carries TRBV4-2 and TRBJ1-5, with D possibly being TRBD1 (6 bases). Input material: PBMCs. In nucleotides, the CDR3 is TGTGCCAGCAGCCGTGAACAGGGAGATCAGCCCCAGCATTTT. This sequence encodes CASSREQGDQPQHF.